One TCR beta chain is described in this entry. Time point denoted: after dendritic cell vaccination, including at tumor progression/relapse. This entry comes from a study of glioma-infiltrating T cells after dendritic cell vaccination. The germline V gene encodes CDR1 MNHEY and CDR2 SVGAGI. The CDR3 is 12 residues long. Trimming cost V 8 bases and J 8 bases; bases outside gene matches: 7. Method: immunoSEQ multiplex PCR; TCRdb's copy keeps in-frame clones and lacks some. The sample contains more than 95,000 clones, around 91% of which appear only once. V and J are TRBV6-5 and TRBJ1-2; 8 nucleotides align to TRBD1. The input for sequencing was blood, taken after dendritic cell vaccination. This clonotype was sampled from a human donor with glioblastoma. CDR3 region: CASAGGAGGYTF. CDR3 DNA: TGTGCCAGCGCAGGGGGCGCGGGGGGCTACACCTTC.